The 19 T cell receptor beta chains listed next were all sequenced from one sample in a study of blood T cell repertoires in COVID-19. The protocol was immunoSEQ multiplex PCR, while the TCRdb copy is restricted to in-frame clones and leaves out a portion. The repertoire holds 150,000 to 200,000 clones, with approximately 90% as singletons. Sequenced material: peripheral blood. Receptor source: a man younger than 35 with COVID-19, enrolled during active disease.

The chain is built from TRBV5-6 and TRBJ2-7, with TRBD2 as a possible D gene (5 bases). The CDR3 has 14 amino acids. V gave up 4 bases and J gave up 0 bases, with 11 bases separating them. CDR1 and CDR2 from the germline V gene are SGHDT and YYEEEE. The CDR3 DNA follows: TGTGCCAGCAGCCTCGGACGGGGCTCCTACGAGCAGTACTTC. Its protein product is CASSLGRGSYEQYF.

The V gene is TRBV30, the J gene TRBJ1-5, with D tentatively TRBD1 (5 bases). Germline V CDR1 and CDR2: GTSNPN, SVGIG (reference sequence). V was cut by 0 bases and J by 7 bases, with 13 bases left in between. CDR3 length equals 14 residues. CDR3 loop: CAWSVGQGRQPQHF. In DNA form, the CDR3 reads TGTGCCTGGAGTGTCGGTCAGGGAAGGCAGCCCCAGCATTTT.

This chain connects TRBV30 to TRBJ1-3; 8 bases fit TRBD1. This CDR3 region has 14 residues. CDR1 is GTSNPN, CDR2 SVGIG, per germline (reference sequence). J gave up 2 bases and V 2 bases, and 2 bases lay outside the gene matches. For the CDR3, the DNA is TGTGCCTGGAGTTCGACAGGGGCTGGAAACACCATATATTTT. It encodes CAWSSTGAGNTIYF.

The rearrangement joins TRBV11-2 to TRBJ2-7; D is possibly TRBD1 (5 bases). Deletions cut 5 bases from V and 2 bases from J, with 16 bases between. Germline CDR1 and CDR2: SGHAT and FQNNGV. CDR3 length: 15 amino acids. The chain's CDR3 is CASSLKIDRAYEQYF. The CDR3 nucleotides read TGTGCCAGCAGCCTGAAAATAGACAGAGCCTACGAGCAGTACTTC.

The V call is TRBV20-1, the J call TRBJ1-2; no definite D call. V lost 3 bases and J lost 4, with 18 bases in between. The CDR3 has 15 residues. Germline CDR1 DFQATT, CDR2 SNEGSKA (reference sequence). The CDR3 reads CSASQPTAGSYGYTF. CDR3 DNA sequence: TGCAGTGCTAGTCAGCCCACCGCGGGTAGCTATGGCTACACCTTC.

V and J are TRBV13 and TRBJ1-3; D may be TRBD1 (5 bases). Deletions cut 5 bases from V and 0 bases from J, with 17 bases between. Per germline, CDR1 PRHDT and CDR2 FYEKMQ (reference sequence). The CDR3 consists of 17 residues. This CDR3 is CASSAPAGPNSGNTIYF. Here the CDR3 DNA reads TGTGCCAGCAGCGCCCCGGCAGGGCCAAACTCTGGAAACACCATATATTTT.

A word on this clone: A read error may produce the germline difference seen at one junction end. The V and J genes are TRBV28 and TRBJ1-4; D perhaps matches TRBD1 (5 bases). The CDR3 length is 13 residues. Germline CDR1 reads MDHEN; CDR2 reads SYDVKM. CDR3 in DNA: TGTGCCAGCGGGGTGGGGCCCCACGAAAAACTGCTTTTT. Residues: CASGVGPHEKLLF.

J is TRBJ1-1 and V is TRBV7-8; the match to TRBD1 covers 8 bases. This CDR3 region has 16 residues. Trimming removed 5 bases from V and 2 bases from J; junction bases left unmatched: 10. The germline V gene has CDR1 SGHVS and CDR2 FQNEAQ. The CDR3 loop is CASSRKTGAPNTEAFF. The CDR3 DNA reads as TGTGCCAGCAGCCGCAAGACAGGGGCCCCCAACACTGAAGCTTTCTTT.

The chain joins TRBV11-3 to TRBJ2-1, with 13 bases fitting TRBD2. The CDR3 is 15 residues long. V was pared by 5 bases and J by 9 bases, with 7 bases of the junction left unmatched. Germline assignment: CDR1 SGHNT and CDR2 YENEEA. In DNA, the CDR3 is TGTGCCAGCAGCACCGGGACTAGCGGGATGGGTGAGCAGTTCTTC. Its translation is CASSTGTSGMGEQFF. Looking up the rest from reference TRBV11-3 and TRBJ2-1 gives the full variable domain: EAGVVQSPRYKIIEKKQPVAFWCNPISGHNTLYWYLQNLGQGPELLIRYENEEAVDDSQLPKDRFSAERLKGVDSTLKIQPAELGDSAVYLCASSTGTSGMGEQFFGPGTRLTVL.

The V and J genes are TRBV4-3 and TRBJ2-2; D gene uncertain. Germline lookup yields CDR1 LGHNA and CDR2 YSLEER. V was trimmed by 0 bases and J by 0 bases, leaving 11 bases between them. This CDR3 contains 17 residues. CDR3 residues: CASSQDPPGANTGELFF. DNA for the CDR3: TGCGCCAGCAGCCAAGATCCGCCAGGTGCGAACACCGGGGAGCTGTTTTTT.

The chain has TRBV6-1 and TRBJ2-7, with no clear D. CDR3 length equals 15 residues. Per the germline V gene, CDR1 is MNHNS and CDR2 is SASEGT. Between the trimmed V and J ends, which lost 2 bases and 7 bases, there was a span of 18 bases. The CDR3 coding sequence is TGTGCCAGCAGTGAACTCGGCAGGTCCGTGGGTGAGCAGTACTTC. It translates to CASSELGRSVGEQYF.

This sequence joins TRBV13 and TRBJ1-3; 11 bases fit TRBD1. The CDR3 runs to 16 residues. The trim removed 10 bases at V and 0 bases at J, leaving 8 bases unmatched. The germline V gene encodes CDR1 PRHDT and CDR2 FYEKMQ (reference sequence). CDR3 residues: CATSGQGGSSGNTIYF. In nucleotides, the CDR3 is TGTGCCACCTCGGGACAGGGGGGGAGCTCTGGAAACACCATATATTTT.

V usage is TRBV7-7 and J usage is TRBJ2-7; D is possibly TRBD1 (6 bases). Trimming pared 5 bases from V and 3 bases from J, leaving 11 bases between. The CDR3 has 13 residues. Germline CDR1 SSHAT, CDR2 FNYEAQ (reference sequence). The CDR3 DNA sequence: TGTGCCAGCAGCCAGGACAGCAACTACGAGCAGTACTTC. As protein: CASSQDSNYEQYF. The variable domain in full, completed from reference TRBV7-7 and TRBJ2-7, reads GAGVSQSPRYKVTKRGQDVTLRCDPISSHATLYWYQQALGQGPEFLTYFNYEAQPDKSGLPSDRFSAERPEGSISTLTIQRTEQRDSAMYRCASSQDSNYEQYFGPGTRLTVT.

V is TRBV7-9 and J is TRBJ1-6; D may be TRBD1 (5 bases). The CDR3 is made up of 16 amino acids. V was shortened by 3 bases and J by 7 bases, with 16 bases between the two germline ends. CDR1 and CDR2 (germline): SEHNR, FQNEAQ (reference sequence). The CDR3 region is CASSFRPGQENSPLHF. The CDR3 coding sequence is TGTGCCAGCAGCTTTCGCCCAGGACAAGAGAATTCACCCCTCCACTTT.

This sequence joins TRBV6-6 and TRBJ2-5; TRBD1 might be the D (6 bases). The germline gives CDR1 MNHNY, CDR2 SVGAGI (reference sequence). This CDR3 comprises 16 residues. V was clipped by 6 bases and J by 2 bases, with 19 bases between them. CDR3 amino acids: CASSGLGARGQETQYF. The CDR3 region has the DNA TGTGCCAGCAGCGGGTTGGGGGCCCGGGGACAAGAGACCCAGTACTTC.

The CDR3 here is CASSLGQNNEQFF. The CDR3 DNA reads as TGTGCCAGCAGCTTGGGACAGAACAATGAGCAGTTCTTC. The gene calls are TRBV7-9 and TRBJ2-1, with 7 nucleotides matching TRBD1. The V and J ends lost 3 bases and 5 bases, in that order; junction bases with no gene match: 1. Germline values: CDR1 SEHNR, CDR2 FQNEAQ (reference sequence). The CDR3 has 13 amino acids.

This chain joins TRBV4-3 and TRBJ1-2; D is perhaps TRBD1 (5 bases). V was cut by 4 bases and J by 8 bases, with 20 bases left in between. This CDR3 contains 15 residues. Germline V gives CDR1 LGHNA, CDR2 YSLEER. DNA for the CDR3: TGCGCCAGCAGCCCTGGTTTGGGGCGAGCTCGCGGCTACACCTTC. Protein product: CASSPGLGRARGYTF.

The chain links TRBV4-1 to TRBJ2-1, with TRBD1 matching 7 bases. The junction had 8 bases not matched to a gene; V was cut back by 3 bases and J by 6 bases. The germline CDR1 and CDR2 sequences are MGHRA and YSYEKL. This CDR3 is 15 amino acids long. CDR3 bases: TGCGCCAGCAGCCACCTAGACAGGGCGGGCAATGAGCAGTTCTTC. Translation gives CASSHLDRAGNEQFF.

The rearrangement uses TRBV18 and TRBJ2-1; tentative D call: TRBD2 (7 bases). The germline V gene has CDR1 KGHSH and CDR2 LQKENI. V lost 3 bases and J 7 bases, leaving 16 bases between the germline ends. The CDR3 totals 15 residues. CDR3 sequence reads: CASSPGGPVLNEQFF. The CDR3 coding sequence is TGTGCCAGCTCACCCGGGGGGCCTGTCCTTAATGAGCAGTTCTTC.